Included here is one T cell receptor (beta chain) sequence, with context. The TCR beta CDR3 regions underwent amplification from RNA transcripts. Second-round multiplex PCR came after first-round RT-PCR with HTBI primers. TCRdb re-derived calls from the multiplex PCR reads in MiXCR, one entry per CDR3 protein. The sample contains around 520,000 distinct CDR3 sequences, about 40% of which appear only once. The source of the sample is a study of Graves' ophthalmopathy and Graves' hyperthyroidism. Included hyperthyroidism patients were aged 18 to 65 and newly diagnosed (under 2 months' duration). Germline CDR1 SQVTM, CDR2 ANQGSEA. J was trimmed by 5 bases and V by 3 bases; bases with no gene match: 4. The CDR3 has 13 amino acids.

The sequence derives from an adult man with Graves' hyperthyroidism. V usage is TRBV29-1 and J usage is TRBJ1-1; TRBD1 agrees at 9 bases. Sequences were obtained from peripheral blood or thyroid tissue (not recorded which). CDR3 in amino acids: CSVDKTGGTEAFF. The DNA of the CDR3 is TGCAGCGTTGACAAGACAGGGGGGACTGAAGCTTTCTTT. Full variable domain (missing parts from reference TRBV29-1 and TRBJ1-1): SAVISQKPSRDICQRGTSLTIQCQVDSQVTMMFWYRQQPGQSLTLIATANQGSEATYESGFVIDKFPISRPNLTFSTLTVSNMSPEDSSIYLCSVDKTGGTEAFFGQGTRLTVV.